This note documents a single T cell receptor beta chain sequence. There is no known antigen for this receptor. There are no base qualities to consult, and no much larger clone falls within one base. The record originates from a study of cytomegalovirus exposure and HLA in healthy donors (dated by TCRdb to about 2017). About the full investigation: An earlier analysis of 550 to 700 of the donors reported 250 to 300 Gb of sequence data and more than 90 million unique TCR beta sequences from roughly 180 million T cells. Typing coverage varied by locus: roughly 620-640 donors for A, B, C, DRB1 and DQB1; more than 500 for DQA1; more than 600 for DPA1; fewer than 480 for DPB1. Four to six DR-DQ haplotypes were handled as single units for association and clustering, since linkage in the cohort was strong. All discovery cohort repertoires had been generated using a single sequencing platform. Donor age, sex, ethnicity and CMV serostatus were compiled alongside the repertoire data. HLA typing included class I and class II loci at four-digit resolution. Across 300 to 500 genotyped donors of the cohort, an average of roughly 200,000 unique TCR beta nucleotide sequences per donor were sequenced, and roughly a sixth of those sequences were non-productive. The study aimed to test whether cataloging public T cell receptors could reveal signatures of past pathogen exposure. To predict cytomegalovirus infection status, the study combined high-throughput TCR immunosequencing, statistical association of individual TCRs with disease status, and machine learning. An earlier analysis of 587 of the donors used high-throughput TCR beta sequencing to judge whether each TCR beta V gene segment behaved as functional or pseudogenic. Rather than drawing on any new phenotypic data, the later analysis identified candidate immune exposures from TCR beta sequences and the way those sequences occurred across donors. The T cell repertoires of under 700 subjects were profiled by immunosequencing and related to cytomegalovirus serostatus. Along with the roughly 670-subject first cohort, a separate validation cohort of roughly 110 different subjects was used. Among the roughly 400 genotyped donors, approximately 77% belonged to the genetic ancestry cluster associated with self-reported Caucasian donors. An early release covering over 500 HLA-typed donors comprised approximately 290 gigabases of sequencing data and about 90 million unique TCR sequences. In a later genetic analysis, genome-wide SNP genotypes for about three fifths of the roughly 670 donors were used, and that subset was treated as a discovery cohort. In a later analysis, previously published TCR beta repertoires from some 640 donors were re-analyzed and high-resolution HLA genotyping was added so that TCR occurrence patterns could be studied.

Inclusive of the bounding cysteine and phenylalanine, the CDR3 is 15 residues long. Just CDR3 DNA is preserved here, 45 bases in frame from base 1. V loses 6 bases at its end and J loses 3 bases; junction bases beyond the gene matches: 7. The germline V gene encodes CDR1 SNHLY and CDR2 FYNNEI. Library preparation used the immunoSEQ multiplex PCR assay. For the multiplex PCR, a mixture combining 60 forward primers for TCR Vbeta segments and 13 reverse primers for TCR Jbeta segments was used. Amplification of the CDR3 region of rearranged TCR beta genes was performed with a multiplex PCR assay on genomic DNA. The Illumina HiSeq System was used to sequence the amplified TCR beta libraries as 87-base-pair reads. For the original study's pipeline: In a later analysis, some 80 million unique TCR beta chains were counted across the roughly 610 repertoires, and around 10 million of these chains were shared by at least two donors. Raw reads were error-corrected and collapsed into unique sequences by a nearest-neighbor algorithm in which closely related sequences were merged to remove PCR and sequencing errors. To assign V, D and J gene segments, CDR3 sequences were aligned to IMGT reference sequences. Each retained sequence needed at least a six-nucleotide match to both a V gene segment and a J gene segment. A rearrangement was called productive if the CDR3 had no stop codons and remained in frame with V and J, and every other rearrangement was called non-productive. Following IMGT convention, CDR3 was defined as the stretch from the second conserved V-encoded cysteine to the conserved J-encoded phenylalanine. The earlier analysis of about 560 of the donors excluded any sequence lacking an unambiguous match to a single V gene segment. An earlier analysis of over 450 of the donors classified V segments as functional when productive rearrangements were above 56.7% and as segregating when the standard deviation between donors was above 5%. A statistical classification framework was built to diagnose cytomegalovirus status from the catalog of TCR beta chain sequences. A later analysis assigned V and J genes by comparing TCR nucleotide sequences with IMGT/GENE-DB human TR gene sequences. A later analysis assigned CDR3 sequences and most-parsimonious VDJ recombination scenarios with the TCRdist pipeline. A later analysis defined each TCR beta chain by its CDR3 amino acid sequence plus V-gene family, and excluded reads lacking a unique V-gene family. As a way to deal with suspected cross-contamination and a sequencing artifact, a later analysis dropped 640 or so nucleotide sequences that were highly shared and had low generation probability. For each public chain, a later analysis derived a clonal expansion index from normalized ranks of inferred template counts within each repertoire. In a later analysis, generation probabilities were computed with a VDJ recombination model fitted to out-of-frame rearrangements, and the resulting probabilities were checked against IGoR. In a later analysis, hypergeometric tests were used to score TCR-TCR, TCR-HLA and TCR-CMV co-occurrence, with a repertoire-size bias correction applied to TCR pairs. False discovery rates were estimated in a later analysis by permuting HLA or CMV assignments 20 times. A later analysis grouped co-occurring TCRs with DBSCAN, adding TCRdist sequence similarity when clustering within HLA-allele-positive subsets. Repertoires with fewer than 30,000 or more than 120,000 public chains were left out of co-occurrence clustering, as were about five repertoires with anomalous nucleotide sharing. TCRdb took over this immuneACCESS table, retaining in-frame rearrangements with V and J assigned. Such tables are incomplete; in checked studies, under half of the missing clones stem from an unresolved V gene, and the remainder is unexplained. That table furnishes V, J and clone size, whereas the DNA furnished D and trimming. Recorded for this sample are 150,000 to 200,000 clones; approximately 81% of them occurred a single time. The leading ten clones occupy 2% to 2.5% of the sample.

The full study reports these points: In a later analysis, most CMV-associated TCR beta chains were found to appear HLA-restricted, with HLA associations seemingly driven largely by CMV exposure. Because counts were too low, some 16 rarely observed V segments, including chromosome 9 orphons, were excluded from the earlier analysis of several hundred of the donors. Several of the top co-occurrence clusters appeared to be linked to parvovirus B19, influenza, CMV and Epstein-Barr virus, according to a later analysis. V-gene and J-gene trimming of TCR beta chains was associated with a missense DCLRE1C variant in a later genetic analysis, and the association was replicated in an independent cohort. Compared with equally common non-associated chains, HLA-associated TCR beta chains in a later analysis were more clonally expanded and had lower generation probabilities. A cluster of highly shared sequence variants was judged likely to represent a technical artifact of the sequencing pipeline. Assigning TCR associations to individual alleles was difficult when HLA alleles, especially DR and DQ, strongly co-occurred. The study listed 164 TCR beta chains as associated with cytomegalovirus. Most TCR sequences were seen in very few donors, while some public TCRs were found in many individuals. The authors suggested that the approach could potentially be generalized to other disease states and immunological phenotypes. Because HLA typing was unavailable for some donors at each locus, only the typed subset was used in association tests. In vitro tests confirmed that a few of the cytomegalovirus-associated TCR beta chains recognize cytomegalovirus antigens. At a false discovery rate of 0.05, a later analysis linked 16,951 TCR beta sequences to specific HLA alleles. The 87-base-pair reads could not distinguish some IMGT-functional V segments, including TRBV6-2 and TRBV6-3, so those segments were excluded. A further reported finding was that TCR beta sequences accurately predicted the HLA-A and HLA-B alleles for most subjects in the first cohort. A later genetic analysis reported fewer N-insertions in productive TCRs among donors in an Asian-associated ancestry cluster than the approximately 700-donor mean. In an earlier analysis of 587 of the donors, most TCR beta V segments appeared in productive rearrangements about 90% or about 30% of the time, broadly matching IMGT annotations. According to a later analysis, TCR association rates differed among HLA loci, with DRB1 alleles showing the most associated TCRs and HLA-C alleles showing the fewest. Correlated functional status among segregating V segments might be attributable to linkage disequilibrium, but an unknown experimental factor could not be ruled out. In this cohort, only TCR beta chains were sequenced, and detectable features were limited by the absence of alpha or paired-chain data. For the cohort, immune exposure information was limited to CMV serostatus. Sequencing depth was assumed to be roughly uniform across donors in the presence/absence analyses, though that assumption may not hold. The classifier was reported to diagnose cytomegalovirus status with high specificity and sensitivity in both the original and validation cohorts.

The cohort comprised 670 or so healthy bone marrow donors. At the time of sampling, all cohort members were nominally healthy, though unrecorded immune exposures were likely present. The donor was CMV seropositive and was included in the group of almost 300 seropositive cohort members. Each donor provided a peripheral blood sample, and peripheral blood mononuclear cells were used for TCR beta sequencing. The Qiagen DNeasy Blood Extraction Kit was used to extract genomic DNA from the blood cell samples. The sample consisted of PBMCs. The receptor was isolated from a man aged 18 to 30 in good health and CMV-seropositive. The receptor chain draws on TRBV2 and TRBJ1-4, and TRBD1 matches 7 of the central bases. This receptor carries the CDR3 CASSRSGGSNEKLFF. The DNA sequence is given as TGTGCCAGCAGCCGCTCAGGGGGTTCTAATGAAAAACTGTTTTTT.